The 4 T cell receptor beta chains below were found in one sample sequenced in a study of shared clonotypes between healthy human individuals. The data were produced by immunoSEQ multiplex PCR, yet TCRdb's version contains in-frame clones alone and is incomplete. The sample shows 450,000 to 500,000 clones, roughly 80% of them seen only once. The sequencing sample was made of PBMCs. The receptors were sampled from a middle-aged woman in good health. Some clones in this sample may be carry-over from other donors' samples.

Concerning this clone itself: A far larger clone is one nucleotide away, so this likely arose from a read error. Other DNA sequences in the same sample also yield this CDR3. V is TRBV30 and J is TRBJ2-7, with D possibly TRBD1 on 6 matching bases. Germline V gene data show CDR1 as GTSNPN and CDR2 as SVGIG (reference sequence). The CDR3 is 14 amino acids. The CDR3 nucleotides are TGCGCCTGGAGTGTACTCAGGGGCTCCTACGAGCAGTACTTC. It codes for CAWSVLRGSYEQYF.

This sequence joins TRBV2 and TRBJ2-5; 15 bases fit TRBD2. CDR3 size: 16 residues. The V and J ends lost 6 bases and 4 bases, in that order; junction bases with no gene match: 6. Germline CDR1 SNHLY, CDR2 FYNNEI. The CDR3 DNA reads TGTGCCAGCAGCAGGGGACTAGCGGGAGGCGGAGAGACCCAGTACTTC. This translates into CASSRGLAGGGETQYF.

A remark on this clone: A far larger clone is only one base removed, so a read error is likely. The sample has other DNA sequences that encode this CDR3 too. This chain uses TRBV28 with TRBJ1-5; no definite D call. Germline V CDR1 and CDR2: MDHEN, SYDVKM. This CDR3 spans 15 amino acids. V lost 6 bases and J 1 base, leaving 13 bases between the germline ends. CDR3 nucleotide sequence: TGTGCCAGCAGCTCAGTCTCAGGCAGCAATCAGCCCCAGCATTTT. Translated, it gives CASSSVSGSNQPQHF.

The chain has TRBV10-2 and TRBJ2-3; tentative D call: TRBD2 (6 bases). The CDR3 sequence is 12 residues long. Germline values: CDR1 WSHSY, CDR2 SAAADI. Trimming took 4 bases from V and 9 from J, leaving 11 bases between them. This CDR3 reads CASSATRDTQYF. CDR3 sequence (DNA): TGCGCCAGCAGTGCGACTAGAGACACGCAGTATTTT.